This is a list of T cell receptor beta chains from one sample in a study of cytomegalovirus exposure and HLA in healthy donors. Only in-frame clones appear in the TCRdb table, and some are missing; sequencing was by immunoSEQ multiplex PCR. Of roughly 160,000 clones in the sample, 80% to 85% were seen once. The specimen was PBMCs. These receptors came from a male donor in good health and CMV-seronegative. Both conserved end residues are part of each CDR3. D genes are given only for firm matches. A row's size may be missing; if present it is once, few, many or a size class.

j_call clone_size v_call d_call cdr3_aa cdr3_nt
TRBJ2-5 - TRBV2 - CASSVYGGASETQYF TGTGCCAGCAGTGTCTATGGGGGGGCGTCAGAGACCCAGTACTTC
TRBJ1-4 - TRBV5-6 - CASSLATVKNEKLFF TGTGCCAGCAGCTTGGCTACAGTTAAGAATGAAAAACTGTTTTTT
TRBJ1-2 - TRBV11-2 - CASSLDMQAGYTF TGTGCCAGCAGCTTAGATATGCAGGCTGGCTACACCTTC
TRBJ1-2 - TRBV11-2 - CASSFIDSSYGYTF TGTGCCAGCAGTTTTATAGACAGTTCCTATGGCTACACCTTC
TRBJ1-1 - TRBV30 TRBD1 CAWSPGTGRAFF TGTGCCTGGAGTCCGGGGACAGGCCGAGCTTTCTTT
TRBJ1-2 - TRBV7-9 TRBD1 CASSFDRVYGHTF TGTGCCAGCAGCTTCGACAGGGTCTATGGCCACACCTTC
TRBJ1-1 - TRBV19 - CASSIDRVGTEAFF TGTGCCAGTAGTATAGACAGGGTTGGGACTGAAGCTTTCTTT
TRBJ2-7 - TRBV10-2 TRBD2 CASTRGRGLYEQYF TGCGCCAGCACGCGGGGGAGGGGCCTTTACGAGCAGTACTTC
TRBJ2-5 few TRBV4-1 - CASSQGPGVRETQYF TGCGCCAGCAGCCAGGGGCCAGGGGTTCGGGAGACCCAGTACTTC
TRBJ1-5 - TRBV4-1 - CASSQDETGRGYQPQHF TGCGCCAGCAGCCAAGATGAAACGGGCAGGGGATACCAGCCCCAGCATTTT
TRBJ2-7 - TRBV18 TRBD1 CASSPRQGRSYEQYF TGTGCCAGCTCACCAAGACAGGGCCGATCCTACGAGCAGTACTTC
TRBJ1-4 few TRBV6-1 - CASRSAGADEKLFF TGTGCCAGCAGGTCGGCAGGGGCGGACGAAAAACTGTTTTTT
TRBJ2-7 - TRBV6-1 TRBD1 CASSAPGTVTYEQYF TGTGCCAGCAGTGCACCCGGGACAGTAACCTACGAGCAGTACTTC
TRBJ1-6 - TRBV7-2 - CASSLASQGNNSPLHF TGTGCCAGCAGCTTAGCGTCCCAGGGAAATAATTCACCCCTCCACTTT
TRBJ1-6 - TRBV6-6 - CASRPGGYSPLHF TGTGCCAGCAGACCTGGGGGGTATTCACCCCTCCACTTT
TRBJ2-3 - TRBV6-1 - CASSGQKGLAGGDTQYF TGTGCCAGCAGTGGCCAAAAGGGACTGGCCGGGGGAGATACGCAGTATTTT
TRBJ2-7 - TRBV4-3 TRBD1 CASSQEGSGGYEQYF TGCGCCAGCAGCCAAGAGGGGTCAGGGGGTTACGAGCAGTACTTC
TRBJ2-3 - TRBV11-2 TRBD1 CASSQRTGTVDTQYF TGTGCCAGCAGCCAACGGACAGGGACGGTTGATACGCAGTATTTT
TRBJ2-2 - TRBV18 TRBD1 CASSPPGDRGAGELFF TGTGCCAGCTCACCACCTGGGGACAGGGGCGCCGGGGAGCTGTTTTTT
TRBJ1-2 - TRBV6-5 TRBD1 CASSYSSDRDRSYTF TGTGCCAGCAGTTACTCGAGTGACAGGGATAGGAGCTACACCTTC
TRBJ2-6 few TRBV2 - CASSLRQSGANVLTF TGTGCCAGCAGCCTACGACAGTCTGGGGCCAACGTCCTGACTTTC
TRBJ1-3 - TRBV29-1 TRBD1 CSVGQGNPGNTIYF TGCAGCGTGGGACAGGGGAACCCTGGAAACACCATATATTTT
TRBJ1-1 - TRBV30 TRBD1 CAWSVTGLNTEAFF TGTGCCTGGAGTGTGACAGGGTTAAACACTGAAGCTTTCTTT
TRBJ2-1 - TRBV11-3 TRBD1 CASSNRGQGASNEQFF TGTGCCAGCAGTAATCGGGGACAGGGGGCAAGTAATGAGCAGTTCTTC
TRBJ1-2 - TRBV6-5 TRBD1 CASSYGDSRSYHGYTF TGTGCCAGCAGTTACGGGGACAGTAGATCCTATCATGGCTACACCTTC
TRBJ1-5 - TRBV18 - CASSPNGAANQPQHF TGTGCCAGCTCACCAAACGGAGCGGCAAATCAGCCCCAGCATTTT
TRBJ2-7 - TRBV7-2 TRBD2 CASSSWTSGAYEQYF TGTGCCAGCAGCTCTTGGACTAGCGGGGCCTACGAGCAGTACTTC
TRBJ1-1 - TRBV7-2 - CASSYAAGLNTEAFF TGTGCCAGCAGCTATGCTGCGGGCCTAAACACTGAAGCTTTCTTT
TRBJ2-2 - TRBV5-1 - CASSSVRQGNTGELFF TGCGCCAGCAGCTCGGTGAGGCAGGGGAACACCGGGGAGCTGTTTTTT
TRBJ1-1 - TRBV6-5 - CASSYQQALNTEAFF TGTGCCAGCAGCTACCAACAGGCTTTGAACACTGAAGCTTTCTTT
TRBJ2-3 - TRBV5-8 - CASSLRGSTDTQYF TGTGCCAGCAGCTTGAGGGGAAGCACAGATACGCAGTATTTT
TRBJ2-1 - TRBV6-5 TRBD2 CASGGSGAGYNEQFF TGTGCCAGCGGGGGTAGCGGGGCTGGGTACAATGAGCAGTTCTTC
TRBJ2-4 - TRBV18 - CASSRATLAKNIQYF TGTGCCAGCTCACGCGCCACGCTGGCCAAAAACATTCAGTACTTC
TRBJ2-7 few TRBV5-1 TRBD1 CASRPTPGQGAGEQYF TGCGCCAGCAGACCCACCCCGGGACAGGGGGCAGGCGAGCAGTACTTC
TRBJ1-2 - TRBV27 - CASSLLGGFYGYTF TGTGCCAGCAGTTTATTGGGCGGGTTCTATGGCTACACCTTC
TRBJ2-7 - TRBV5-4 TRBD1 CASSVRTGASYEQYF TGTGCCAGCAGCGTACGGACAGGGGCGTCCTACGAGCAGTACTTC
TRBJ2-3 - TRBV10-3 TRBD2 CAISSGLAGNTDTQYF TGTGCCATCAGTTCGGGACTAGCGGGGAACACAGATACGCAGTATTTT
TRBJ1-5 - TRBV6-5 TRBD1 CASRDRGGGNQPQHF TGTGCCAGCAGGGACAGGGGAGGAGGCAATCAGCCCCAGCATTTT
TRBJ2-7 - TRBV7-2 - CASSPAVTFREQYF TGTGCCAGCAGCCCCGCAGTCACGTTTCGAGAGCAGTACTTC
TRBJ1-2 - TRBV5-1 - CASSFEAYGGYTF TGCGCCAGCAGCTTTGAAGCCTACGGGGGCTACACCTTC
TRBJ1-6 - TRBV9 - CASSVAWGAYNSPLHF TGTGCCAGCAGCGTAGCTTGGGGGGCCTATAATTCACCCCTCCACTTT
TRBJ1-2 - TRBV27 - CASSPRGGRDGYTF TGTGCCAGCAGTCCCCGGGGGGGGCGGGATGGCTACACCTTC
TRBJ1-1 - TRBV10-2 - CASKEAGLNTEAFF TGCGCCAGCAAGGAGGCGGGGCTGAACACTGAAGCTTTCTTT
TRBJ2-4 once TRBV29-1 TRBD1 CSVHTGALAKNIQYF TGCAGCGTTCACACAGGGGCCTTAGCCAAAAACATTCAGTACTTC
TRBJ2-7 - TRBV6-5 - CASSLQGTLEQYF TGTGCCAGCAGTCTACAGGGGACTCTCGAGCAGTACTTC
TRBJ1-1 once TRBV9 TRBD1 CASSAYGQGAGTEAFF TGTGCCAGCAGCGCTTACGGACAGGGGGCAGGCACTGAAGCTTTCTTT
TRBJ1-5 few TRBV7-9 - CASSLGDSSNQPQHF TGTGCCAGCAGCTTAGGAGACAGTAGCAATCAGCCCCAGCATTTT
TRBJ2-5 - TRBV7-6 - CASSPRVGIQETQYF TGTGCCAGCAGCCCTAGGGTCGGGATTCAAGAGACCCAGTACTTC